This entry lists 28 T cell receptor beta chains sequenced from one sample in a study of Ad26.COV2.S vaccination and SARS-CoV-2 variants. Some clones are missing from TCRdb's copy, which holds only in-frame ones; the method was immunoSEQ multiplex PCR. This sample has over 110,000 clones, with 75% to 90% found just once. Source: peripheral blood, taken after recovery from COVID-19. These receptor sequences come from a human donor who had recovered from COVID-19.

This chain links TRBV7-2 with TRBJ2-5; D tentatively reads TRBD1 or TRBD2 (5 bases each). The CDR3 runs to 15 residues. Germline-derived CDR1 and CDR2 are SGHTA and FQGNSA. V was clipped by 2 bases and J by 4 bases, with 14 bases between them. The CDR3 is CASSLYYGAGETQYF. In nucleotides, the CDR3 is TGTGCCAGCAGCTTATATTACGGGGCCGGAGAGACCCAGTACTTC.

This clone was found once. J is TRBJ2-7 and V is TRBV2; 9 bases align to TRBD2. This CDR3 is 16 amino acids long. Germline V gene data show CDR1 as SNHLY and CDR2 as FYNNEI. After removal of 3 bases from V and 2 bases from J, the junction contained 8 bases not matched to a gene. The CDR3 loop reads CASSDPQRGDPYEQYF. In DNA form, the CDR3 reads TGTGCCAGCAGTGACCCCCAGCGGGGGGACCCCTACGAGCAGTACTTC.

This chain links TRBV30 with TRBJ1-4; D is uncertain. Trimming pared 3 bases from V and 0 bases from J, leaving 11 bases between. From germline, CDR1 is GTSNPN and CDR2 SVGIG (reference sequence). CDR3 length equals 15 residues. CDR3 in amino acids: CAWSLDRATNEKLFF. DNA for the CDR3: TGTGCCTGGAGCCTGGACCGTGCAACTAATGAAAAACTGTTTTTT.

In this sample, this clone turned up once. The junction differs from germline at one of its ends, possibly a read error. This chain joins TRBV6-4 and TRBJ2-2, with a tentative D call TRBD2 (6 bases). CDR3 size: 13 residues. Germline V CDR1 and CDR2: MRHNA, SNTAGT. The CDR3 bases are TGTGCCAGCAGGGACTACCTCACCGGGGAGCTGTTTTTT. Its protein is CASRDYLTGELFF.

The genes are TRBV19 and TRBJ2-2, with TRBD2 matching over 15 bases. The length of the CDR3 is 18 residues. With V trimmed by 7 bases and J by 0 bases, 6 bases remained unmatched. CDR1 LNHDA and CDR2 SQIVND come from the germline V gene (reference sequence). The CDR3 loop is CASNSGLAGGTNTGELFF. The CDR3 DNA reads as TGTGCCAGTAATAGCGGACTAGCGGGGGGGACGAACACCGGGGAGCTGTTTTTT.

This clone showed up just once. CDR3 protein: CAWTATGPTEAFF. CDR3 sequence (DNA): TGTGCCTGGACCGCAACAGGGCCCACTGAAGCTTTCTTT. The chain uses TRBV30 and TRBJ1-1, with D maybe TRBD1 (6 bases). The germline CDR1 and CDR2 sequences are GTSNPN and SVGIG (reference sequence). Between the trimmed V and J ends, which lost 4 bases and 4 bases, there was a span of 13 bases. The CDR3 has 13 residues. The complete variable domain, with remaining parts taken from reference TRBV30 and TRBJ1-1, reads SQTIHQWPATLVQPVGSPLSLECTVEGTSNPNLYWYRQAAGRGLQLLFYSVGIGQISSEVPQNLSASRPQDRQFILSSKKLLLSDSGFYLCAWTATGPTEAFFGQGTRLTVV.

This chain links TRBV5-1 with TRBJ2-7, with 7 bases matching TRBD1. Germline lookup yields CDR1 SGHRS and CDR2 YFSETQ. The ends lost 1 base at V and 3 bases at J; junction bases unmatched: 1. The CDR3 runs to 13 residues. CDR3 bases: TGCGCCAGCAGCTTGACAGGGGTCTACGAGCAGTACTTC. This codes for CASSLTGVYEQYF. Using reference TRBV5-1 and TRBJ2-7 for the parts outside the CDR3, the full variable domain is KAGVTQTPRYLIKTRGQQVTLSCSPISGHRSVSWYQQTPGQGLQFLFEYFSETQRNKGNFPGRFSGRQFSNSRSEMNVSTLELGDSALYLCASSLTGVYEQYFGPGTRLTVT.

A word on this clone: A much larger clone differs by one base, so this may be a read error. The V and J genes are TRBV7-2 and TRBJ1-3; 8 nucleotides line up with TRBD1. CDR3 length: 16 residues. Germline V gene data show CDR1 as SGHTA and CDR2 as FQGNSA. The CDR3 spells CASNLSGTGGGNTIYF. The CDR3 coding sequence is TGTGCCAGCAACTTATCCGGCACAGGGGGTGGAAACACCATATATTTT.

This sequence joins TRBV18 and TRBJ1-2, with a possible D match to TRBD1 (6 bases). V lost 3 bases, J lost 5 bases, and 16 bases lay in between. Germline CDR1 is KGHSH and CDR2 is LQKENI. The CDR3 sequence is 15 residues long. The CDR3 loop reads CASSPGETGSYGYTF. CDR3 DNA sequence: TGTGCCAGCTCACCCGGCGAGACAGGCTCGTATGGCTACACCTTC.

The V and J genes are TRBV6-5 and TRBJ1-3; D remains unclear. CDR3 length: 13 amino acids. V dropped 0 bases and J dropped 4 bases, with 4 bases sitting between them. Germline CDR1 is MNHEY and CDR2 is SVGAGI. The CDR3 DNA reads TGTGCCAGCAGTTACTCAGAAGGAAACACCATATATTTT. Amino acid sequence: CASSYSEGNTIYF.

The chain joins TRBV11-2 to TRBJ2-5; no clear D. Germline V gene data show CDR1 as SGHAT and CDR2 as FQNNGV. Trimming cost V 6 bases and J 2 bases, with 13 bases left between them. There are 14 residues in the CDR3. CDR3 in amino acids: CASRLIGQQETQYF. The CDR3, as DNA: TGTGCCAGCAGACTAATCGGTCAGCAAGAGACCCAGTACTTC.

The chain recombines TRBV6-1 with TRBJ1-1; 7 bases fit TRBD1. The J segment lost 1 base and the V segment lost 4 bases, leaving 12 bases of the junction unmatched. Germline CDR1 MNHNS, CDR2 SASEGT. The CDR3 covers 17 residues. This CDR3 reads CASSVDRVESSNTEAFF. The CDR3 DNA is TGTGCCAGCAGTGTTGACAGGGTAGAATCCTCGAACACTGAAGCTTTCTTT.

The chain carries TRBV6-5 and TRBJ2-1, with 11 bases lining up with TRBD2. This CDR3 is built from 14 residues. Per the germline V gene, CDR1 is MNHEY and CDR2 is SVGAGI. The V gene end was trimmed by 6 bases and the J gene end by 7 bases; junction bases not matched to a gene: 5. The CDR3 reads CASRVIAGGNEQFF. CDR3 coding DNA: TGTGCCAGCAGAGTAATAGCGGGGGGGAATGAGCAGTTCTTC.

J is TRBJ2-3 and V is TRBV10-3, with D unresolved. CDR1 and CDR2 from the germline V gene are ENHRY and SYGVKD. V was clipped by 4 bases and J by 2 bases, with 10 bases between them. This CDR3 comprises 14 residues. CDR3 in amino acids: CAISAGEVTDTQYF. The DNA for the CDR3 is TGTGCCATCAGTGCCGGAGAGGTCACAGATACGCAGTATTTT.

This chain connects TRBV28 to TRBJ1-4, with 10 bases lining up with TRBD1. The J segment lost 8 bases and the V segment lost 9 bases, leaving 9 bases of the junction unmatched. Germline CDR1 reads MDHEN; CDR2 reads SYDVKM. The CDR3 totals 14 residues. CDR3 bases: TGTGCCAGTGAAACCGGGACAGGGGCGGAAAAACTGTTTTTT. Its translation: CASETGTGAEKLFF.

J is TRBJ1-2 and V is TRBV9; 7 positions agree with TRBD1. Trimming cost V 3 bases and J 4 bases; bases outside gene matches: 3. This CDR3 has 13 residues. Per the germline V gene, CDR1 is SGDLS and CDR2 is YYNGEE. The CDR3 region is CASSATGAYGYTF. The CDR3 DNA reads TGTGCCAGCAGCGCCACAGGGGCCTATGGCTACACCTTC.

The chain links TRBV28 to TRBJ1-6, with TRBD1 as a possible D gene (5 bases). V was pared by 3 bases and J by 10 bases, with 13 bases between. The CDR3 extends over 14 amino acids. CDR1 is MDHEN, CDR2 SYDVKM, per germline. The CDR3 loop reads CASSLGVSESPLHF. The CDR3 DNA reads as TGTGCCAGCAGTTTGGGGGTTTCGGAATCACCCCTCCACTTT.

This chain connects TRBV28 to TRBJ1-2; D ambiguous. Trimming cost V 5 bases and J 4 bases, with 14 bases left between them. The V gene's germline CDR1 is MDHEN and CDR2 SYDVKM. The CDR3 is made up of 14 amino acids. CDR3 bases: TGTGCCAGCAGTCCCCCGGCCGGCATCTATGGCTACACCTTC. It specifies CASSPPAGIYGYTF.

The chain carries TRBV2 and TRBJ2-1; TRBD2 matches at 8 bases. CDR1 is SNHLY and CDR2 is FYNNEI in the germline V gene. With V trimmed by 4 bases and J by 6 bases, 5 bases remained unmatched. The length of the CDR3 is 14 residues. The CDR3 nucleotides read TGTGCCAGCAGTGTCGGGACTAGGGCCAATGAGCAGTTCTTC. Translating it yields CASSVGTRANEQFF.

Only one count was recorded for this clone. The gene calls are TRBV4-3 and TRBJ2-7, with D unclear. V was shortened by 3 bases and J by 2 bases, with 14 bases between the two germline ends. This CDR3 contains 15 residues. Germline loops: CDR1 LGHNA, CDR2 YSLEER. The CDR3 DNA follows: TGCGCCAGCAGCCATTGGGCCCTACCCACCTACGAGCAGTACTTC. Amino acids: CASSHWALPTYEQYF.

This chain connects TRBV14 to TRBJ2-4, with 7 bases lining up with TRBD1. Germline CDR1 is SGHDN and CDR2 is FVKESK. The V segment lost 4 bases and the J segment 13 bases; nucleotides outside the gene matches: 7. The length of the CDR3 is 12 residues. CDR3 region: CASSRGDSRQYF. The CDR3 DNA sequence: TGTGCCAGCAGCCGAGGGGACAGCCGACAGTACTTC.

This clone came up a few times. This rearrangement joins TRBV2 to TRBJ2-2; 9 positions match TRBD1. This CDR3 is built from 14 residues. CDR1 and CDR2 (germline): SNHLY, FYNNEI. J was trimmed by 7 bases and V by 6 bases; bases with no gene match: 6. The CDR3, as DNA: TGTGCCAGCAGGGGGGACAGGGCCGGCGGGGAGCTGTTTTTT. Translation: CASRGDRAGGELFF.

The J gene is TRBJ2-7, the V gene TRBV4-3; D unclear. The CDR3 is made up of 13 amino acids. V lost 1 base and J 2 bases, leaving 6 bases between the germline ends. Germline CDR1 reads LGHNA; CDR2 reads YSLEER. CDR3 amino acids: CASSQGVTYEQYF. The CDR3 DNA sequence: TGCGCCAGCAGCCAAGGGGTTACCTACGAGCAGTACTTC.

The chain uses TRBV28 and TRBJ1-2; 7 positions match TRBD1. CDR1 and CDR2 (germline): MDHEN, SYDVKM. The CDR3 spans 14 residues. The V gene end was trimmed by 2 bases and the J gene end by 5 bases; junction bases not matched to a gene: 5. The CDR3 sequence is CASSLGTALYGYTF. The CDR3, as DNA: TGTGCCAGCAGTTTAGGGACAGCACTATATGGCTACACCTTC.

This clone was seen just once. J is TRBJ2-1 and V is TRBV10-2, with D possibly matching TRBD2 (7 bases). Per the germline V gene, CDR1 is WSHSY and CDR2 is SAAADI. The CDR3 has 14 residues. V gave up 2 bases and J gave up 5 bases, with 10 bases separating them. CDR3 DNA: TGCGCCAGCAGTGAGAGGGGGGGCAACAATGAGCAGTTCTTC. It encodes CASSERGGNNEQFF.

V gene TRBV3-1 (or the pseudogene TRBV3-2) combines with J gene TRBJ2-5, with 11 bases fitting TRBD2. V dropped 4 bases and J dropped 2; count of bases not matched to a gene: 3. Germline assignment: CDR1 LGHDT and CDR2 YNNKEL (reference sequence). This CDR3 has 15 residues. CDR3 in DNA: TGTGCCAGCAGCCCCCCTAGCGGGGGGCAAGAGACCCAGTACTTC. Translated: CASSPPSGGQETQYF.

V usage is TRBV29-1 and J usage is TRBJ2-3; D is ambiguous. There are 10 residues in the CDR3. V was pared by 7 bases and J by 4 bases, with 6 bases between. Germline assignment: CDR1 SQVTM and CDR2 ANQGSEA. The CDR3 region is CSAVADTQYF. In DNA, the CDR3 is TGCAGCGCAGTGGCAGATACGCAGTATTTT.

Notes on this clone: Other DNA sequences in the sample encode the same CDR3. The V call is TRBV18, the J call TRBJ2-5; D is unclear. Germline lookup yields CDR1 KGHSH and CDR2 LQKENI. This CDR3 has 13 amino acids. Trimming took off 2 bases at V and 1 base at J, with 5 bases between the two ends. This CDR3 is CASSPGLQETQYF. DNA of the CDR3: TGTGCCAGCTCACCAGGTCTCCAAGAGACCCAGTACTTC.